The entry that follows covers one T cell receptor beta chain sequence. There is no known antigen for this receptor. Mismatch with germline at one junction end may stem from a read error. The cohort was made up of under 800 healthy bone marrow donors. At the time of sampling, all cohort members were nominally healthy, though unrecorded immune exposures were likely present. The donor was CMV seronegative and belonged to the group of several hundred seronegative cohort members. Each donor provided a peripheral blood sample, and peripheral blood mononuclear cells were used for TCR beta sequencing. The Qiagen DNeasy Blood Extraction Kit was used to extract genomic DNA from the blood cell samples. Preparation of the library involved the immunoSEQ multiplex PCR assay. For the multiplex PCR, a mixture combining 60 forward primers for TCR Vbeta segments and 13 reverse primers for TCR Jbeta segments was used. Amplification of the CDR3 region of rearranged TCR beta genes was performed with a multiplex PCR assay on genomic DNA. The Illumina HiSeq System was used to sequence the amplified TCR beta libraries as 87-base-pair reads. The authors processed their data as follows. Across the 500 to 850 repertoires, a later analysis counted 80 million or so unique TCR beta chains, 8.5 million to 12 million of which were shared by at least two donors. To remove PCR and sequencing errors, raw reads were error-corrected and collapsed into unique sequences using a nearest-neighbor algorithm that merged closely related sequences. V, D and J gene segments were assigned by aligning CDR3 sequences to IMGT reference sequences. For a sequence to be retained, a match of at least six nucleotides was required to both a V gene segment and a J gene segment. A rearrangement counted as productive if the CDR3 had no stop codons and remained in frame with V and J, and every other rearrangement counted as non-productive. Following IMGT convention, CDR3 was defined as the stretch from the second conserved V-encoded cysteine to the conserved J-encoded phenylalanine. Sequences without an unambiguous match to a single V gene segment were excluded from the earlier analysis of several hundred of the donors. In an earlier analysis of roughly 600 of the donors, a V segment was called functional when productive rearrangements were above 56.7%, and segregating when the standard deviation between donors exceeded 5%. To diagnose cytomegalovirus status from the catalog of TCR beta chain sequences, a statistical classification framework was built. In a later analysis, V and J genes were assigned by comparing TCR nucleotide sequences against IMGT/GENE-DB human TR gene sequences. In a later analysis, CDR3 sequences and most-parsimonious VDJ recombination scenarios were assigned using the TCRdist pipeline. In a later analysis, each TCR beta chain was defined by its CDR3 amino acid sequence together with its V-gene family, and reads without a unique V-gene family were excluded. In a later analysis, 450 to 600 highly shared, low-generation-probability nucleotide sequences were removed to address suspected cross-contamination and a sequencing artifact. A later analysis calculated a clonal expansion index for each public chain from normalized within-repertoire ranks of inferred template counts. In a later analysis, generation probabilities were computed using a VDJ recombination model fitted to out-of-frame rearrangements, and the results were checked against IGoR. In a later analysis, hypergeometric tests were used to score TCR-TCR, TCR-HLA and TCR-CMV co-occurrence, with a repertoire-size bias correction applied to TCR pairs. In a later analysis, false discovery rates were estimated by permuting HLA or CMV assignments 20 times. A later analysis grouped co-occurring TCRs with DBSCAN, adding TCRdist sequence similarity when clustering within HLA-allele-positive subsets. Repertoires with fewer than 30,000 or more than 120,000 public chains, plus five repertoires with anomalous nucleotide sharing, were excluded from co-occurrence clustering. As stored in TCRdb, this immuneACCESS dataset retains in-frame rearrangements with V and J assigned. A fraction of the clones does not appear; measured against another copy, unresolved V genes explain less than half of the discrepancy, and the remainder lacks a known reason. Clone size and the V and J calls come from that table; the DNA yielded D and trimming. The sample profile shows about 180,000 clones; over 60% of them were found once. The top ten constitute about 1.5% of the sample.

From the germline V gene, CDR1 is SGHDN and CDR2 is FVKESK. The CDR3 sequence holds 13 residues, the cysteine and phenylalanine included. Only the CDR3 region is kept as DNA, spanning 39 bases read in frame from base 1. This record comes from a study of cytomegalovirus exposure and HLA in healthy donors (dated by TCRdb to the late 2010s). At the level of the whole study: According to an earlier analysis of several hundred of the donors, roughly 180 million T cells yielded approximately 120 million unique TCR beta sequences and 276 Gb of sequence data. Among about 400 genotyped donors of the cohort, an average of roughly 230,000 unique TCR beta nucleotide sequences was sequenced per donor, of which about 18% were non-productive. The number of donors typed differed by locus, with roughly 620-640 for A, B, C, DRB1 and DQB1, more than 500 for DQA1, 600 to 610 for DPA1, and about 450 for DPB1. High-throughput TCR immunosequencing, statistical association of individual TCRs with disease status, and machine learning were combined to predict cytomegalovirus infection status. An earlier analysis of more than 450 of the donors used high-throughput TCR beta sequencing to judge whether each TCR beta V gene segment behaved as functional or pseudogenic. Rather than using new phenotypic data, the later analysis identified candidate immune exposures from TCR beta sequences and from how often those sequences occurred across donors. HLA typing covered class I and class II loci at four-digit resolution. A later genetic analysis used genome-wide SNP genotypes for about 60% of the roughly 700 donors, treating that subset as a discovery cohort. The study profiled the T cell repertoires of under 850 subjects by immunosequencing and related them to cytomegalovirus serostatus. The study aimed to test whether signatures of past pathogen exposure could be identified by cataloging public T cell receptors. Alongside the repertoire data, information on donor age, sex, ethnicity and CMV serostatus was compiled. About five DR-DQ haplotypes were handled as single units for association and clustering, since linkage in the cohort was strong. A later analysis re-analyzed previously published TCR beta repertoires from about 600 donors and added high-resolution HLA genotyping to study TCR occurrence patterns. About 330 gigabases of sequencing data and roughly 81 million unique TCR sequences made up an early release that covered about 640 HLA-typed donors. Of the roughly 400 genotyped donors, over 80% were placed in the genetic ancestry cluster associated with self-reported Caucasian donors. All discovery cohort repertoires had been generated on a single sequencing platform. Along with the approximately 700-subject first cohort, a separate validation cohort of about 110 different subjects was used.

Paper-wide results and their limitations: For the cohort, immune exposure information was limited to CMV serostatus. The presence/absence analyses assumed that sequencing depth was roughly uniform across donors, and that assumption may not be true. A later genetic analysis associated a missense DCLRE1C variant with V-gene and J-gene trimming of TCR beta chains, and an independent cohort replicated the association. In a later analysis, the rate of TCR association differed among HLA loci, with DRB1 alleles having the most associated TCRs and HLA-C alleles having the fewest. An earlier analysis of 450 to 750 of the donors showed that most TCR beta V segments appeared in productive rearrangements either about 87% or about 30% of the time, which broadly matched IMGT annotations. A later analysis associated approximately 17,000 TCR beta sequences with specific HLA alleles at a false discovery rate of 0.05. Correlated functional status among segregating V segments might reflect linkage disequilibrium, but an unknown experimental factor could not be ruled out. A later analysis found that HLA-associated TCR beta chains were more clonally expanded and had lower generation probabilities than equally common non-associated chains. The study gave a list of 150 to 200 TCR beta chains associated with cytomegalovirus. A later genetic analysis reported fewer N-insertions in productive TCRs among donors in an Asian-associated ancestry cluster than the roughly 670-donor mean. Roughly 15 rarely observed V segments, including chromosome 9 orphons, were excluded from the earlier analysis of about 610 of the donors because counts were too low. Only TCR beta chains were sequenced in this cohort, and the absence of alpha or paired-chain data limited detectable features. In both the original and validation cohorts, the classifier was reported to diagnose cytomegalovirus status with high specificity and sensitivity. While some public TCRs were present in many individuals, most TCR sequences turned up only very rarely across donors. A cluster of highly shared sequence variants was judged likely to represent a technical artifact of the sequencing pipeline. Several of the top co-occurrence clusters appeared to be linked to parvovirus B19, influenza, CMV and Epstein-Barr virus, according to a later analysis. A further reported finding was that TCR beta sequences accurately predicted the HLA-A and HLA-B alleles for most subjects in the first cohort. The authors suggested that the approach could potentially be generalized to other disease states and immunological phenotypes. The 87-base-pair reads could not distinguish some IMGT-functional V segments, including TRBV6-2 and TRBV6-3, so those segments were excluded. In vitro tests confirmed that a few of the cytomegalovirus-associated TCR beta chains recognize cytomegalovirus antigens. Strong co-occurrence of HLA alleles, especially DR and DQ, made assigning TCR associations to individual alleles difficult. Because HLA typing was missing for some donors at each locus, association tests included only the typed subset. According to a later analysis, most CMV-associated TCR beta chains appeared to be HLA-restricted, and the HLA associations seemed to be driven largely by CMV exposure.

Sequences were obtained from PBMCs. This sequence was found in a man between 18 and 29 years old in good health and CMV-seronegative. The chain was built from TRBV14 and TRBJ1-5; the D gene cannot be named for sure. The bases read TGTGCCAGCAGCCAAGATAGCTATCAGCCCCAGCATTTT. Translated, it gives CASSQDSYQPQHF.